These 9 T cell receptor beta chains share one sample of origin, sequenced in a study of human T cells and chemical hapten exposure. Time point indicated: patch test 1, 2 weeks after DPC sensitization. Treatment reported: therapeutic diphenylcyclopropenone sensitization with weekly scalp DPC. In TCRdb, the RACE reads were re-called with MiXCR into one record per CDR3 protein. The table has 370,000 or so distinct CDR3 sequences, approximately 5% seen once; the top ten hold under 3%. The sequencing here drew on whole blood, taken in connection with sensitization to the hapten diphenylcyclopropenone (DPC). These receptors were taken from a woman between 50 and 59 years old with alopecia areata. Some clones in this sample may be carry-over from other donors' samples.

This clonotype was recorded at least ten times. The chain links TRBV27 to TRBJ2-1, with TRBD2 matching 9 bases. The germline V gene encodes CDR1 MNHEY and CDR2 SMNVEV (reference sequence). The junction had 6 bases not matched to a gene; V was cut back by 2 bases and J by 10 bases. The CDR3 runs to 14 residues. CDR3 sequence: CASSLAGGAREQFF. Here the CDR3 DNA reads TGTGCCAGCAGTTTAGCGGGGGGGGCGCGCGAGCAGTTCTTC.

Many counts were recorded for this clonotype. V gene TRBV9 combines with J gene TRBJ1-2, with 11 bases that match TRBD1. Germline V gives CDR1 SGDLS, CDR2 YYNGEE. This CDR3 comprises 15 residues. Germline trimming cut 0 bases from V and 7 bases from J; bases unmatched to any gene: 5. The CDR3 here is CASSVAGQGVFGYTF. The CDR3 region has the DNA TGTGCCAGCAGCGTAGCGGGACAGGGGGTATTTGGCTACACCTTC.

The chain combines TRBV2 with TRBJ1-4; D possibly corresponds to TRBD1 (5 bases). Germline V gene data show CDR1 as SNHLY and CDR2 as FYNNEI. CDR3 size: 14 residues. Trimming left V 6 bases short and J 6 bases short, with 14 bases between. The CDR3 nucleotides are TGTGCCAGCAGCGTGGGGGGATCGTATGAAAAACTGTTTTTT. It encodes CASSVGGSYEKLFF.

The sample holds many counts of this clonotype. The chain is built from TRBV9 and TRBJ1-5; maybe TRBD1 (6 bases). The CDR3 length is 15 residues. V was trimmed by 0 bases and J by 4 bases, leaving 11 bases between them. Germline V gene lookup returns CDR1 SGDLS and CDR2 YYNGEE. The CDR3 loop reads CASSVGTVGNQPQHF. The CDR3 coding sequence is TGTGCCAGCAGCGTAGGGACAGTGGGGAATCAGCCCCAGCATTTT.

This clonotype has ten or more counts. The J gene is TRBJ2-7, the V gene TRBV6-2 or TRBV6-3, with D perhaps assigned TRBD1 or TRBD2 (5 bases each). Looked up from germline, CDR1 is MNHEY and CDR2 is SVGEGT. The CDR3 contains 13 residues. Trimming shortened V by 5 bases and J by 3 bases, and 11 bases separated the two germline ends. The CDR3, as DNA: TGTGCCAGCAGTGTCGGGACCTTCTACGAGCAGTACTTC. Its translation is CASSVGTFYEQYF.

The V gene is TRBV12-3 or TRBV12-4, the J gene TRBJ2-7, with D possibly being TRBD1 (5 bases). CDR3 length: 12 residues. The V end was cut by 5 bases, the J end by 5 bases, with 10 bases between. CDR3 amino acids: CASSPDTDEQYF. The DNA for the CDR3 is TGTGCCAGCAGTCCGGACACCGACGAGCAGTACTTC.

This clonotype occurred many times. The rearrangement uses TRBV5-4 and TRBJ1-1; D remains ambiguous. Germline CDR1 reads SGHNT; CDR2 reads YYREEE (reference sequence). The CDR3 has 14 residues. The V and J ends lost 4 bases and 1 base respectively, with 11 bases between them. The DNA for the CDR3 is TGTGCCAGCAGCCATCGGGCCCAGAACACTGAAGCTTTCTTT. Protein sequence: CASSHRAQNTEAFF.

This clonotype occurred many times. The CDR3 nucleotides read TGTGCCAGCAGAGCGCCCGAGCGGGATAGCAATCAGCCCCAGCATTTT. It yields the protein CASRAPERDSNQPQHF. This chain joins TRBV6-5 and TRBJ1-5; D is unresolved. The CDR3 covers 16 residues. From germline, CDR1 is MNHEY and CDR2 SVGAGI. V was trimmed by 6 bases and J by 0 bases, leaving 15 bases between them.

This clonotype was observed many times. This chain uses TRBV6-5 with TRBJ1-4; TRBD1 agrees at 7 bases. In germline, CDR1 is MNHEY, CDR2 SVGAGI. V was clipped by 2 bases and J by 8 bases; unmatched bases: 5. The CDR3 runs 14 residues. The CDR3 bases are TGTGCCAGCAGTTACACAGGGGCCCTCGAAAAACTGTTTTTT. Translating gives CASSYTGALEKLFF.